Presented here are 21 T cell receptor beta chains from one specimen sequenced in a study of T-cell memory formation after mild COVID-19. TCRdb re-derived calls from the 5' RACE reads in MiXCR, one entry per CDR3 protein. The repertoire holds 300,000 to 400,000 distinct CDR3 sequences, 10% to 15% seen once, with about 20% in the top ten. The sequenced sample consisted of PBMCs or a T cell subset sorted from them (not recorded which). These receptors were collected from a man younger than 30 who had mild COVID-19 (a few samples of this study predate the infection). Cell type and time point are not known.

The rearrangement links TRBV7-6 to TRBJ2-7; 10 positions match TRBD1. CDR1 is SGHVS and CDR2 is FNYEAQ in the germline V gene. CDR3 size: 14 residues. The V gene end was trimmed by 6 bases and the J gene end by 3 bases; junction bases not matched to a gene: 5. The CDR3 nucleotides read TGTGCCAGCAGTTCGGGACAGGGGAGCTACGAGCAGTACTTC. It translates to CASSSGQGSYEQYF.

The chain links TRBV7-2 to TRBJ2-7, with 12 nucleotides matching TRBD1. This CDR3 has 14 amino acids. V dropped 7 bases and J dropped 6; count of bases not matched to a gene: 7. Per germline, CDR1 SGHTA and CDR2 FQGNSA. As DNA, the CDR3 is TGTGCCAGCACCACGGGACAGGGGGCATCCGAGCAGTACTTC. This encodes CASTTGQGASEQYF.

CDR3 sequence: CASSVAPGGSGYEQYF. The CDR3 region has the DNA TGTGCCAGCAGCGTAGCCCCTGGAGGGTCTGGCTACGAGCAGTACTTC. The chain links TRBV9 to TRBJ2-7; a weak D match, TRBD2 (6 bases). The CDR3 extends over 16 amino acids. Germline-derived CDR1 and CDR2 are SGDLS and YYNGEE. Trimming left V 0 bases short and J 3 bases short, with 16 bases between.

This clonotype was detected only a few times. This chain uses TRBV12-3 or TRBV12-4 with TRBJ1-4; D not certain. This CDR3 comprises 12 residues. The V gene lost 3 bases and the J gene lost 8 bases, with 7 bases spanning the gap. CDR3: CASSFLREKLFF. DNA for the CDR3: TGTGCCAGCAGTTTTCTGCGAGAAAAACTGTTTTTT.

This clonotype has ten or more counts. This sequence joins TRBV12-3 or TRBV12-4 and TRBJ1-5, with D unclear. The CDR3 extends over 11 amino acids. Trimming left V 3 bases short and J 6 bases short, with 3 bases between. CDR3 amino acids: CASSFSQPQHF. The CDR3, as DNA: TGTGCCAGCAGTTTCAGTCAGCCCCAGCATTTT.

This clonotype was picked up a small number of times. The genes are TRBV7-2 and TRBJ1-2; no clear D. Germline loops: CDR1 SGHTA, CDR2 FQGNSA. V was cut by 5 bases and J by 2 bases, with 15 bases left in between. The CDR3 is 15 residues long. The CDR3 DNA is TGTGCCAGCAGCGATGTCGGTCGCTTAAACTATGGCTACACCTTC. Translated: CASSDVGRLNYGYTF.

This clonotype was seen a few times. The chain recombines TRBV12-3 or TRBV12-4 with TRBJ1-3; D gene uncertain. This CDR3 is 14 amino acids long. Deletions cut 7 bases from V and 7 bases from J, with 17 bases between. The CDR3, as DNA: TGTGCCAGCACCCCCCGAGGGAGGCTTAACACCATATATTTT. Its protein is CASTPRGRLNTIYF.

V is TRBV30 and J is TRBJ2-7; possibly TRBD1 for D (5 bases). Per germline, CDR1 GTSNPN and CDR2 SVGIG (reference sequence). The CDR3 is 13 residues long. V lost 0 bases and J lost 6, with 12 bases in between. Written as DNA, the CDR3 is TGTGCCTGGAGTGTCGAGCTAGGGGTCGAGCAGTACTTC. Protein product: CAWSVELGVEQYF.

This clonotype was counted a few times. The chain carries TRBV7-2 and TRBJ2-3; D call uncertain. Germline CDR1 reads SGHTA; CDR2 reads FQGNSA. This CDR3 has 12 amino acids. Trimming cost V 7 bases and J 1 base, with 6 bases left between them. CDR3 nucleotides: TGTGCCAGCACAGGCGGCACAGATACGCAGTATTTT. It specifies CASTGGTDTQYF.

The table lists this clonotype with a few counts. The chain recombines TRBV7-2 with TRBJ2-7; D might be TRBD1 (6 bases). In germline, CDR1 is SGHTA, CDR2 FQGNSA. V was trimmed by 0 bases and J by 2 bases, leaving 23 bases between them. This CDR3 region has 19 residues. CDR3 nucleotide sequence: TGTGCCAGCAGCTTAGCTTCTTCACAGGGTGGGGCCCGAACCTACGAGCAGTACTTC. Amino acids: CASSLASSQGGARTYEQYF.

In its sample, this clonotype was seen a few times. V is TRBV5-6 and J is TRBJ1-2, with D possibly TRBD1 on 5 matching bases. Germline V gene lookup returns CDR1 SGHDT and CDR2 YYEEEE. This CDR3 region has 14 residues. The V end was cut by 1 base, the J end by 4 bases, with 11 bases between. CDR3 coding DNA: TGTGCCAGCAGCTTGTCGGGGCAGATCTATGGCTACACCTTC. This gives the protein CASSLSGQIYGYTF.

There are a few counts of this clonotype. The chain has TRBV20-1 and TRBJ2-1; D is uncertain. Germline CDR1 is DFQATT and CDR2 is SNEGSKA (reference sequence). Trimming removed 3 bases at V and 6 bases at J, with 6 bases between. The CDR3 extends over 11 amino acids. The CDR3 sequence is CSARPSNEQFF. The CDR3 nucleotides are TGCAGTGCTAGGCCATCCAATGAGCAGTTCTTC.

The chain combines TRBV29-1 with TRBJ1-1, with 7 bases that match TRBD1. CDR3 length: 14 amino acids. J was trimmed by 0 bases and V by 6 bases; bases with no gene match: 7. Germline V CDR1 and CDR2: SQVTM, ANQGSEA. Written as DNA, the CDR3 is TGCAGCGTCCTAGACAGGGAAGTGAACACTGAAGCTTTCTTT. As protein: CSVLDREVNTEAFF.

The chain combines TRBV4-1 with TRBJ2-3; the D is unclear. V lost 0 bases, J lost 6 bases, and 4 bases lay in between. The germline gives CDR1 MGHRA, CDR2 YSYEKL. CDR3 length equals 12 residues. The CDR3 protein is CASSQDWDTQYF. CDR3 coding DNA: TGCGCCAGCAGCCAAGATTGGGATACGCAGTATTTT.

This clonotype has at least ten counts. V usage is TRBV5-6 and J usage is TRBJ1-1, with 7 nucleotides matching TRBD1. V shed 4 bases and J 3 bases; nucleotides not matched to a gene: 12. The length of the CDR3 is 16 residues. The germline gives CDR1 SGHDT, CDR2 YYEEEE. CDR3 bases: TGTGCCAGCAGCCCCGACGGGGGCACAGGGGACACTGAAGCTTTCTTT. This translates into CASSPDGGTGDTEAFF.

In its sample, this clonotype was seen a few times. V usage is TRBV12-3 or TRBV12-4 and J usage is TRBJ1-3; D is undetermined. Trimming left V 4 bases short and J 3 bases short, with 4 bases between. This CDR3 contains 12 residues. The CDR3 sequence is CASSSGGNTIYF. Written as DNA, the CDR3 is TGTGCCAGCAGTTCGGGTGGAAACACCATATATTTT.

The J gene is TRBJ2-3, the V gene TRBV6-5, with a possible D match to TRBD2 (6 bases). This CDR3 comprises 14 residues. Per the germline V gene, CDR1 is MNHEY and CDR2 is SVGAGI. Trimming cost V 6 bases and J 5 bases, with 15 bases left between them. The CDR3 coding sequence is TGTGCCAGCAGAAGACTAGTATCCATAGATACGCAGTATTTT. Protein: CASRRLVSIDTQYF.

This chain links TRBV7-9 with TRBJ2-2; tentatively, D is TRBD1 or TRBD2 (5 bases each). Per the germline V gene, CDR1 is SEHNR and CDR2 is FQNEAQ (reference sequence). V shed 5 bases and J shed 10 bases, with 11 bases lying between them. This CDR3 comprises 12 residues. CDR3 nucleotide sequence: TGTGCCAGCAGCGGGGGACCAGCGGAGCTGTTTTTT. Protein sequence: CASSGGPAELFF.

CDR3: CSVEEKLSEAFF. The CDR3 nucleotides read TGCAGCGTTGAAGAGAAGTTATCGGAAGCTTTCTTT. V usage is TRBV29-1 and J usage is TRBJ1-1; D remains unclear. Trimming left V 0 bases short and J 8 bases short, with 10 bases between. Germline V gene data show CDR1 as SQVTM and CDR2 as ANQGSEA. The CDR3 runs to 12 residues.

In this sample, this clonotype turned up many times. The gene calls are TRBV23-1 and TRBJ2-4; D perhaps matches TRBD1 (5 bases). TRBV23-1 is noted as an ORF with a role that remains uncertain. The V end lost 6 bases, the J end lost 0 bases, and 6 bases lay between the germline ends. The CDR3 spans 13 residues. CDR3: CASRTVAKNIQYF. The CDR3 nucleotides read TGCGCCAGCAGGACAGTAGCCAAAAACATTCAGTACTTC.

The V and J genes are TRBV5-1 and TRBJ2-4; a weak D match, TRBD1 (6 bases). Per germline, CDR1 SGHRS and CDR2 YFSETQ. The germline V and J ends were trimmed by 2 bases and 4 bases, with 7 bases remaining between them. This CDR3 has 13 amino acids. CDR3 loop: CASSFGQKNIQYF. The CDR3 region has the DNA TGCGCCAGCAGCTTCGGACAGAAAAACATTCAGTACTTC.